This T cell receptor beta chain was recovered during a study of shared clonotypes between healthy human individuals. General study findings and limits: Unshared clonotypes carried lower generation probabilities than those common to all four donors. Memory subsets generally showed smaller estimated richness than naive subsets did.

Concerning this clone: No antigen is known for it.

In the sorted-subset replicate PCRs, approximately 200 ng DNA, 25,000 to 30,000 T cell genomes, was used. Some clones are missing from TCRdb's copy, which holds only in-frame ones; the method was immunoSEQ multiplex PCR. The table shows 2 million to 2.5 million clones, with approximately 94% occurring only once. The CDR3 covers 14 residues. Germline assignment: CDR1 MGHDK and CDR2 SYGVNS. V was clipped by 1 base and J by 6 bases, with 12 bases between them. The chain is built from TRBV25-1 and TRBJ1-2, with D tentatively TRBD1 (5 bases). The clonotype was recovered from a man between 18 and 35 years old in good health. Sequenced sample: naive CD4+ T cells sorted from blood. Subset indicated: CD45RA+ positively selected. The CDR3 here is CASSESGRVDGYTF. The DNA for the CDR3 is TGTGCCAGCAGTGAATCCGGCAGGGTAGATGGCTACACCTTC.